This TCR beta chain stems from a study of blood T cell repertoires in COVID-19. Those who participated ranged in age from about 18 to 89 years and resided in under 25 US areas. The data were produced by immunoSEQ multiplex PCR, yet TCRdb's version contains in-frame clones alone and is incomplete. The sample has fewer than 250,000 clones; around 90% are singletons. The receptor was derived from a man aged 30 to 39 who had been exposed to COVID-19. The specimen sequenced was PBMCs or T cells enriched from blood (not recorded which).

The CDR3 region has the DNA TGTGCCAGCAGCTTCGGGCAGGGGATCTACGAGCAGTACTTC. Amino acid sequence: CASSFGQGIYEQYF. The rearrangement uses TRBV7-2 and TRBJ2-7; tentative D call: TRBD1 (6 bases). This CDR3 is 14 amino acids long. Per germline, CDR1 SGHTA and CDR2 FQGNSA. Trimming left V 3 bases short and J 3 bases short, with 12 bases between.